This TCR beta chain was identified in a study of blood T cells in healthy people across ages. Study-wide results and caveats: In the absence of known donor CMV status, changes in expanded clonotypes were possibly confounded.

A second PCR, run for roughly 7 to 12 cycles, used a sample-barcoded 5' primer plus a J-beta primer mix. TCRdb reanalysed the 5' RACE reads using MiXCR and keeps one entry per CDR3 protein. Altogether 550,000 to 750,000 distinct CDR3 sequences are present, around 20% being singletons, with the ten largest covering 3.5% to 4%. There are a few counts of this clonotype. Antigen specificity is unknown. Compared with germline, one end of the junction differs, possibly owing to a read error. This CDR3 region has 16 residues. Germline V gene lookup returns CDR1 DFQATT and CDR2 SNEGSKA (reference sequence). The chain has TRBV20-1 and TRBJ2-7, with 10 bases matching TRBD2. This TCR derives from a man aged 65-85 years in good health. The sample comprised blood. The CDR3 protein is CSVRDSSGSIKDEQYF. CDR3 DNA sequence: TGCAGTGTTAGAGATTCTAGCGGGAGTATTAAGGACGAGCAGTACTTC.